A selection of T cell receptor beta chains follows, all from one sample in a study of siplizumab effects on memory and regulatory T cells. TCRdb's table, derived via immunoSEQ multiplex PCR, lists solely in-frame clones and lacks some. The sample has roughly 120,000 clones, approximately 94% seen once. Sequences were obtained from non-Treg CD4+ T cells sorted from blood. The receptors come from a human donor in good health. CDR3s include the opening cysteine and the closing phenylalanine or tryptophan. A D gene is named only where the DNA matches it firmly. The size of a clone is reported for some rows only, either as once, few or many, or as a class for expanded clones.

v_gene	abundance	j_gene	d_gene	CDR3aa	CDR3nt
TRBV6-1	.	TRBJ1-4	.	CASSGGRSLINEKLFF	TGTGCCAGCAGTGGGGGCAGATCTCTAATTAATGAAAAACTGTTTTTT
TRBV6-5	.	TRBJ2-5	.	CASSYGPTQYF	TGTGCCAGCAGTTACGGGCCGACCCAGTACTTC
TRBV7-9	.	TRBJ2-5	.	CASSQETQYF	TGTGCCAGCAGCCAAGAGACCCAGTACTTC
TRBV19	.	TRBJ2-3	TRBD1	CASSYDRGSTDTQYF	TGTGCCAGTAGTTACGACAGGGGGAGCACAGATACGCAGTATTTT
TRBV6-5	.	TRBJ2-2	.	CASSYSDRNTGELFF	TGTGCCAGCAGTTACTCGGACAGGAACACCGGGGAGCTGTTTTTT
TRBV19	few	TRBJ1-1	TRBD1	CASSPHRDRGRTGIPEAFF	TGTGCCAGTAGTCCCCACCGGGACAGGGGGAGGACGGGAATCCCTGAAGCTTTCTTT
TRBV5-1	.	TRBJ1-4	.	CASRHGRGTTNEKLFF	TGCGCCAGCAGGCACGGACGGGGAACAACTAATGAAAAACTGTTTTTT
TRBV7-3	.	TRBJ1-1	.	CASARGRNTEAFF	TGTGCCAGCGCCCGTGGCAGAAACACTGAAGCTTTCTTT
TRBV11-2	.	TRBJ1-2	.	CASSLGTKPGGQGYTF	TGTGCCAGCAGCTTAGGCACCAAACCCGGTGGACAAGGCTACACCTTC
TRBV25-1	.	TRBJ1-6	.	CASSESGVRSPLHF	TGTGCCAGCAGTGAATCTGGGGTTAGATCACCCCTCCACTTT
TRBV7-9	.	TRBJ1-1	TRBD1	CASSHGRQGEAFF	TGTGCCAGCAGCCACGGTAGACAGGGAGAAGCTTTCTTT
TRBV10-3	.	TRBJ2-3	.	CATVGDTDTQYF	TGTGCCACCGTGGGCGACACAGATACGCAGTATTTT
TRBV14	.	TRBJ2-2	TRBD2	CASSQDAGVRTGELFF	TGTGCCAGCAGCCAAGACGCGGGAGTACGCACCGGGGAGCTGTTTTTT
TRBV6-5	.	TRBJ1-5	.	CASREFGGGNQPQHF	TGTGCCAGCAGGGAGTTCGGGGGTGGCAATCAGCCCCAGCATTTT
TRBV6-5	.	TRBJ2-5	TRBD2	CASSYSSGGVQETQYF	TGTGCCAGCAGTTACTCCAGCGGGGGGGTCCAAGAGACCCAGTACTTC
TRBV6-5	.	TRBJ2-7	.	CASSTSPLRGQYF	TGTGCCAGCAGCACCTCTCCCCTCCGCGGGCAGTACTTC
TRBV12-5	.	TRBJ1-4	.	CASGLGQTNEKLFF	TGTGCTAGTGGCCTGGGGCAGACTAATGAAAAACTGTTTTTT
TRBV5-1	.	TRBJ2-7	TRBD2	CASSPLAGGYEQYF	TGCGCCAGCAGCCCCCTAGCGGGAGGCTACGAGCAGTACTTC
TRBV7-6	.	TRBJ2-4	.	CASSLGARGGNIQYF	TGTGCCAGCAGCTTAGGAGCCAGGGGGGGAAACATTCAGTACTTC
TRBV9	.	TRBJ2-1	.	CASSATFRSDGLSSSYNEQFF	TGTGCCAGCAGCGCGACATTCCGGTCGGACGGACTCTCGAGCTCCTACAATGAGCAGTTCTTC
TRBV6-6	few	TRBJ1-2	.	CASSYPQGNYGYTF	TGTGCCAGCAGTTATCCACAGGGCAACTATGGCTACACCTTC
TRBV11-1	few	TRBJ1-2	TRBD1	CASSYSAGTAYGYTF	TGTGCCAGCAGCTACAGCGCCGGGACAGCTTATGGCTACACCTTC
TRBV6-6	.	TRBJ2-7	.	CASSYGAGIEQYF	TGTGCCAGCAGTTATGGAGCCGGGATCGAGCAGTACTTC
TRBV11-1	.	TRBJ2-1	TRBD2	CASSSSGTYNEQFF	TGTGCCAGCAGCTCTAGCGGGACCTACAATGAGCAGTTCTTC
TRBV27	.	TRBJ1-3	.	CASSRGQSGNTIYF	TGTGCCAGCAGTCGCGGACAGTCTGGAAACACCATATATTTT
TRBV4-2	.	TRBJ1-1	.	CASSHGGLTGPKNTEAFF	TGTGCCAGCAGCCATGGGGGCCTCACAGGGCCCAAGAACACTGAAGCTTTCTTT
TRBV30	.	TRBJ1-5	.	CAWTPGLGGQPQHF	TGTGCCTGGACCCCTGGCCTCGGGGGTCAGCCCCAGCATTTT
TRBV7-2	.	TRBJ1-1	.	CASSLVHMNTEAFF	TGTGCCAGCAGCTTAGTCCACATGAACACTGAAGCTTTCTTT
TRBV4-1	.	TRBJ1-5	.	CASSQDLAFGNQPQHF	TGCGCCAGCAGCCAAGATTTGGCTTTTGGCAATCAGCCCCAGCATTTT
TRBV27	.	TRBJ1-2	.	CASSLSPGVYGYTF	TGTGCCAGCAGTTTATCGCCGGGGGTTTATGGCTACACCTTC
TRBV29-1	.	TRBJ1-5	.	CSVEVGINQPQHF	TGCAGCGTTGAAGTGGGCATCAATCAGCCCCAGCATTTT
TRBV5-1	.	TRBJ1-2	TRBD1	CASSLAASPGQGSYGYTF	TGCGCCAGCAGCTTGGCGGCATCCCCGGGACAGGGATCCTATGGCTACACCTTC
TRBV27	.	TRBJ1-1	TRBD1	CASRKSGTGGAGGTFF	TGTGCCAGCAGAAAGTCCGGGACAGGGGGCGCGGGAGGGACTTTCTTT
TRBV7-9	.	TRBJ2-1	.	CASSLPSLGERQQFF	TGTGCCAGCAGCTTACCCTCCCTCGGGGAGCGACAGCAGTTCTTC
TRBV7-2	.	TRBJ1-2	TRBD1	CASSLGQGRIYGYTF	TGTGCCAGCAGCTTAGGACAGGGTCGTATCTATGGCTACACCTTC